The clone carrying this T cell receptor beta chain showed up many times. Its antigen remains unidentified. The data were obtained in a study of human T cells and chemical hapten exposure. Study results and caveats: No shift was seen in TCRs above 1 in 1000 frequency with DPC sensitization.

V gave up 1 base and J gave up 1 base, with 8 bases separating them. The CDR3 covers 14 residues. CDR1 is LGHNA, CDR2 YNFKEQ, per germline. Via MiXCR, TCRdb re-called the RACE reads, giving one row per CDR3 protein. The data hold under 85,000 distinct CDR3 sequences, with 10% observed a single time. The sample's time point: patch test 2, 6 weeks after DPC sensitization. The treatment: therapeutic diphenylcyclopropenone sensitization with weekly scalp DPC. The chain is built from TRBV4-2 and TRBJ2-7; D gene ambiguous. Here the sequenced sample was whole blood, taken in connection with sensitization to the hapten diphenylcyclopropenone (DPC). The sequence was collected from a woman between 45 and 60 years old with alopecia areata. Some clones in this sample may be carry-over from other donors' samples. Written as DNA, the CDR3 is TGTGCCAGCAGCCAAGCAAGCCTTTCCTACGAGCAGTACTTC. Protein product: CASSQASLSYEQYF.